The present TCR beta chain was sequenced within a study of blood T cell repertoires in COVID-19. The overall study: There were acute and convalescent COVID-19 samples, and they came from the United States, Italy and Spain. PBMCs, B-cell-depleted T cells, or T cells were the source of the cDNA or gDNA that made up the material.

TCRdb's copy holds only in-frame clones and misses some; the assay was immunoSEQ multiplex PCR. The top ten clones hold 2% to 2.5% of a sample with hundreds of thousands of clones, 88% of them seen once. Trimming cost V 8 bases and J 7 bases; bases outside gene matches: 9. Germline V gene sequence: CDR1 LNHDA, CDR2 SQIVND (reference sequence). The CDR3 is made up of 14 amino acids. The sample consisted of peripheral blood. J is TRBJ1-3 and V is TRBV19; TRBD1 agrees at 9 bases. This sequence was found in a woman aged 40 to 50 who had recovered from COVID-19. The chain's CDR3 is CASSRQGGINTIYF. The CDR3 nucleotides are TGTGCCAGTTCCAGACAGGGGGGAATTAACACCATATATTTT.